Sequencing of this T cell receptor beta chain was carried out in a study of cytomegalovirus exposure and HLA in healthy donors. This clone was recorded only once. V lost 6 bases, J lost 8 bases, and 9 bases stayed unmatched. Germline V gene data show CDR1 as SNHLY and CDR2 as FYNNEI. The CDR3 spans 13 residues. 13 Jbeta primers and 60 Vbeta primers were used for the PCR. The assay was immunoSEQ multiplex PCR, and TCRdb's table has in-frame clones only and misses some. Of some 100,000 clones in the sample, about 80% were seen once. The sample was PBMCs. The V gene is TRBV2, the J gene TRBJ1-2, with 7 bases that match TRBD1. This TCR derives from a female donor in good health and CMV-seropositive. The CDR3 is CASREHRDRGYTF. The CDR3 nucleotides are TGTGCCAGCAGAGAACACCGGGACAGAGGCTACACCTTC.